This T cell receptor beta chain is from a study of beta chain features in type 1 diabetes. Study-wide results and caveats: Shortening of TCRB CDR3s, moderate but significant, appeared in all four CD4+ subsets of Type 1 diabetes patients.

The V and J ends lost 3 bases and 3 bases, in that order; junction bases with no gene match: 9. The germline gives CDR1 KGHSH, CDR2 LQKENI. The CDR3 sequence is 16 residues long. Of the isolated RNA, all was reverse transcribed, and so the sequenced material was expressed TCRB transcripts. TCRdb's table, derived via immunoSEQ multiplex PCR, lists solely in-frame clones and lacks some. Of 150,000 to 170,000 clones detected, 10% appear once; the ten largest clones hold roughly 0.45%. As regards this clone: Its target is not known.

It was via CD45RO/CCR7/CD25/CD127/CD95/CD27 that CD4+ naive, central memory, regulatory and stem cell-like memory cells were sorted. The material sequenced was central memory CD4+ T cells from blood. This clonotype was sampled from a man under 40 with type 1 diabetes. The chain joins TRBV18 to TRBJ1-2; 8 positions match TRBD1. The CDR3 DNA sequence: TGTGCCAGCTCACCTACAGGGGGTGGCTACGACTATGGCTACACCTTC. This gives the protein CASSPTGGGYDYGYTF.